The rows below give T cell receptor beta chains drawn from one sample of a study of tumor and adjacent non-tumor tissue in lung cancer. MiXCR was run by TCRdb on the multiplex PCR reads, yielding one entry per CDR3 protein. The sample has approximately 66,000 distinct CDR3 sequences, around two thirds seen once. Sequencing was performed on distant non-tumor lung tissue. All receptors come from a man in his sixties or seventies with non-small cell lung cancer. CDR3s include the opening cysteine and the closing phenylalanine or tryptophan. Each record gives: CDR3 DNA, CDR3 protein, V gene, D gene, clone size, J gene. The D gene is left open where the match is weak. The size entry is marked missing in some rows and otherwise reads once, few, many or a size class.

CDR3nt: TGTGCCAGCAGCTATCGGACAGGGGTGGATGAGCAGTTCTTC
CDR3aa: CASSYRTGVDEQFF
v_gene: TRBV11-1
d_gene: TRBD1
abundance: .
j_gene: TRBJ2-1

CDR3nt: TGCGCCAGCAGCCAAGACAGCACAGATACGCAGTATTTT
CDR3aa: CASSQDSTDTQYF
v_gene: TRBV5-1
d_gene: .
abundance: few
j_gene: TRBJ2-3

CDR3nt: TGTGCCATCCAAACAGGGGAGGCGGGCGAGCAGTACTTC
CDR3aa: CAIQTGEAGEQYF
v_gene: TRBV10-3
d_gene: .
abundance: many
j_gene: TRBJ2-7

CDR3nt: TGTGCCAGCAGCGGGCGTATAGGGGGAGAAGGCACCGGGGAACTGTTTTTT
CDR3aa: CASSGRIGGEGTGELFF
v_gene: TRBV11-1
d_gene: .
abundance: once
j_gene: TRBJ2-2

CDR3nt: TGCGCCAGCAGCTTGGAGTCTAGCGCCAAGAACTACGAGCGGTACTTC
CDR3aa: CASSLESSAKNYERYF
v_gene: TRBV5-1
d_gene: .
abundance: .
j_gene: TRBJ2-7

CDR3nt: TGTGCCAGCAGTTTAGGGGTTAGCACAGATATGCAGTATTTT
CDR3aa: CASSLGVSTDMQYF
v_gene: TRBV11-2
d_gene: .
abundance: .
j_gene: TRBJ2-3

CDR3nt: TGTGCCAGCAGTTCCCATCCGGGTCAGCCGATTTGGGGTGAGCAGTTCTTC
CDR3aa: CASSSHPGQPIWGEQFF
v_gene: TRBV11-2
d_gene: .
abundance: once
j_gene: TRBJ2-1

CDR3nt: TGTGCCAGCAGTTCCCCGGGACAGACGAACACCGGGGAGCTGTTTTTT
CDR3aa: CASSSPGQTNTGELFF
v_gene: TRBV6-2/TRBV6-3
d_gene: TRBD1
abundance: .
j_gene: TRBJ2-2

CDR3nt: TGTGCCAGCAGTTATTTGAGGGGATGGCATTTT
CDR3aa: CASSYLRGWHF
v_gene: TRBV28
d_gene: .
abundance: few
j_gene: TRBJ1-5

CDR3nt: TGTGCCAGCAGTCTACGGACAGGGCTTGGGTATACTGAAGCTTTCTTT
CDR3aa: CASSLRTGLGYTEAFF
v_gene: TRBV28
d_gene: TRBD1
abundance: few
j_gene: TRBJ1-1

CDR3nt: TGTGCCAGTCTTGAGCCAGCTACCTACGAGCAGTACTTC
CDR3aa: CASLEPATYEQYF
v_gene: TRBV7-9
d_gene: .
abundance: once
j_gene: TRBJ2-7

CDR3nt: TGTGCCAGCAGCCGAATAGAGGATGAGCAGTTCTTC
CDR3aa: CASSRIEDEQFF
v_gene: TRBV12-3/TRBV12-4
d_gene: .
abundance: many
j_gene: TRBJ2-1

CDR3nt: TGTGCCAGCAGTTACTCGACAGGGGGCATGCGTGGCTACACCTTC
CDR3aa: CASSYSTGGMRGYTF
v_gene: TRBV6-5
d_gene: TRBD1
abundance: many
j_gene: TRBJ1-2

CDR3nt: TGTACTAGCAGCCCCACAGGAATCCATACAGATACGCAGTATTTT
CDR3aa: CTSSPTGIHTDTQYF
v_gene: TRBV11-2
d_gene: .
abundance: .
j_gene: TRBJ2-3

CDR3nt: TGCAGTGCTGGTGTGGGACAAATGAACGCTGAAACTTTCTTT
CDR3aa: CSAGVGQMNAETFF
v_gene: TRBV20-1
d_gene: .
abundance: .
j_gene: TRBJ1-1

CDR3nt: TGTGCCACTAGTGATTATGACATCTACGAGCAGTACTTC
CDR3aa: CATSDYDIYEQYF
v_gene: TRBV24-1
d_gene: .
abundance: .
j_gene: TRBJ2-7

CDR3nt: TGTGCCAGCAGGGGGACGAGGGGCTACGAGCAGTACTTC
CDR3aa: CASRGTRGYEQYF
v_gene: TRBV12-3/TRBV12-4
d_gene: .
abundance: .
j_gene: TRBJ2-7

CDR3nt: TGCAGTGCTAGAGGGACTAGGGCGTCAGATGTGCAGTATTTT
CDR3aa: CSARGTRASDVQYF
v_gene: TRBV20-1
d_gene: TRBD2
abundance: .
j_gene: TRBJ2-3

CDR3nt: TGTGCCAGCAGCTTAGCGCTGGAGACCCAGTACTTC
CDR3aa: CASSLALETQYF
v_gene: TRBV7-6
d_gene: .
abundance: many
j_gene: TRBJ2-5

CDR3nt: TGTGCCAGCAGCCGCGACGAGGACAGGATATTTGGTGAGCAGTTCTTC
CDR3aa: CASSRDEDRIFGEQFF
v_gene: TRBV6-6
d_gene: TRBD1
abundance: many
j_gene: TRBJ2-1

CDR3nt: TGTGCCAGCAACTTAGATCCCCCGGGGGGGGTTCAAGAGACCCAGTACTTC
CDR3aa: CASNLDPPGGVQETQYF
v_gene: TRBV11-2
d_gene: TRBD2
abundance: .
j_gene: TRBJ2-5

CDR3nt: TGTACAGGCAGACAGACAGGGAGCTATGGCTACACCTTC
CDR3aa: CTGRQTGSYGYTF
v_gene: TRBV6-1
d_gene: TRBD1
abundance: once
j_gene: TRBJ1-2

CDR3nt: TGTGCCAGCATCCAGAACGGGGGGCTCAACTATGGCTACACCTTC
CDR3aa: CASIQNGGLNYGYTF
v_gene: TRBV28
d_gene: .
abundance: many
j_gene: TRBJ1-2

CDR3nt: TGCGCCAGCAGCCAAGGACTAGCGGTTGCCTACAATGAGCAGTTCTTC
CDR3aa: CASSQGLAVAYNEQFF
v_gene: TRBV4-1
d_gene: TRBD2
abundance: many
j_gene: TRBJ2-1

CDR3nt: TGTGCCAGCAGTTACTCCTCGGACAGCGGAAGTAAGCAGTACTTC
CDR3aa: CASSYSSDSGSKQYF
v_gene: TRBV6-5
d_gene: .
abundance: large
j_gene: TRBJ2-7

CDR3nt: TGCACCAGTAGCTTGAGACAAAACGGGGAAGCTTTCTTT
CDR3aa: CTSSLRQNGEAFF
v_gene: TRBV5-1
d_gene: .
abundance: .
j_gene: TRBJ1-1

CDR3nt: TGTGCCGGCAGTTCAAGCGCGGGTAGACACAATGAGCAGTTCTTC
CDR3aa: CAGSSSAGRHNEQFF
v_gene: TRBV12-3/TRBV12-4
d_gene: .
abundance: few
j_gene: TRBJ2-1

CDR3nt: TGTGCCAGCATGAGCCTAGCGGGAGGGTACAATGAGCAGTTCTTC
CDR3aa: CASMSLAGGYNEQFF
v_gene: TRBV6-4
d_gene: TRBD2
abundance: .
j_gene: TRBJ2-1

CDR3nt: TGCGCCAGCAGCCAGCGGACTAGCGGGAGGGAGACCCAGTACTTC
CDR3aa: CASSQRTSGRETQYF
v_gene: TRBV4-1
d_gene: TRBD2
abundance: many
j_gene: TRBJ2-5

CDR3nt: TGTGCCAGCAAGACCCGGGGAGTAACTGAAAAACTGTTTTTT
CDR3aa: CASKTRGVTEKLFF
v_gene: TRBV6-1
d_gene: .
abundance: many
j_gene: TRBJ1-4